This TCR beta chain was obtained from a study of human T cells and chemical hapten exposure. Whole-study findings and limits: Sensitizing to DPC left TCRs with a frequency above 1 in 1000 unaltered.

One entry per CDR3 protein results from TCRdb running MiXCR on the RACE reads. In the table there are 85,000 to 100,000 distinct CDR3 sequences, about 28% of which are singletons. Germline CDR1 reads MNHEY; CDR2 reads SVGAGI. V lost 6 bases and J lost 4, with 16 bases in between. There are 15 residues in the CDR3. A word on this clonotype: What it recognizes is unknown.

Time point described: patch test 3, about 24 weeks after DPC sensitization. Documented treatment: therapeutic diphenylcyclopropenone sensitization with weekly scalp DPC. Unfractionated whole blood was the source of the extracted total RNA. This clonotype was sampled from a man aged 40-55 years with alopecia areata. Some clones in this sample may be carry-over from other donors' samples. Material: whole blood, obtained in connection with sensitization to the hapten diphenylcyclopropenone (DPC). The chain joins TRBV6-5 to TRBJ1-3; a weak D match, TRBD1 (6 bases). The CDR3 region is CASSRSTGTGNTIYF. The CDR3, as DNA: TGTGCCAGCAGCCGATCAACAGGGACCGGAAACACCATATATTTT.